This T cell receptor beta chain was sequenced during a study of T-cell memory formation after mild COVID-19. Study-wide results and caveats: Pre-infection memory carried some responding clones, suggesting that cross-reactive memory joined. Clones that got smaller from day 15 to 85 had even CD4/CD8, while clones growing later tipped toward CD4+. Shrinking CD4+ clones were chiefly CM and EM; CD8+ ones were chiefly EMRA.

cDNA libraries for TCR alpha and TCR beta, carrying sample barcodes and UMIs, came from 5'RACE with constant-segment primers. Each CDR3 protein is one row after TCRdb ran MiXCR on the 5' RACE reads. This table holds 150,000 to 200,000 distinct CDR3 sequences, about 14% found once. The V gene lost 2 bases and the J gene lost 1 base, with 17 bases spanning the gap. CDR1 and CDR2 from the germline V gene are MNHEY and SVGEGT. The CDR3 is 17 amino acids. This clonotype has just a few counts. Its antigen is undetermined. The chain links TRBV6-2 or TRBV6-3 to TRBJ1-1; TRBD1 might be the D (5 bases). The sample comprised PBMCs or a T cell subset sorted from them (not recorded which). This TCR derives from an adult woman who had mild COVID-19 (a few samples of this study predate the infection). Cell type and time point are not known. In nucleotides, the CDR3 is TGTGCCAGCAGTTACATCCACCCGGAAGGGGCGAACACTGAAGCTTTCTTT. This gives the protein CASSYIHPEGANTEAFF.